This passage covers 19 T cell receptor beta chains from one sample sequenced in a study of glioma-infiltrating T cells after dendritic cell vaccination. This table comes from immunoSEQ multiplex PCR, and its TCRdb copy is limited to in-frame clones, with some not included. In the table there are under 75,000 clones, 70% to 90% of which are singletons. Sample time point: after dendritic cell vaccination, including at tumor progression/relapse. The sequenced sample was blood, obtained after dendritic cell vaccination. All receptors come from a human donor with glioblastoma.

The V call is TRBV5-8, the J call TRBJ2-3; D is possibly TRBD1 (6 bases). CDR1 and CDR2 (germline): SGHTS, YDEGEE. Trimming removed 2 bases from V and 2 bases from J, with 9 bases in between. CDR3 length: 14 residues. CDR3 nucleotides: TGTGCCAGCAGCTTAAGACAGGTCACAGATACGCAGTATTTT. Its translation: CASSLRQVTDTQYF.

In this sample, this clone turned up a few times. The chain couples TRBV7-6 to TRBJ2-1; TRBD2 matches at 13 bases. Looked up from germline, CDR1 is SGHVS and CDR2 is FNYEAQ. Unmatched junction bases numbered 7, after V lost 1 base and J lost 4 bases. The CDR3 contains 18 residues. The CDR3 DNA reads TGTGCCAGCAGCTTAGAGACCGGACTAGCGGGGGAATACAATGAGCAGTTCTTC. This codes for CASSLETGLAGEYNEQFF.

The sample holds one count of this clone. The genes are TRBV5-1 and TRBJ2-7; D unclear. In germline, CDR1 is SGHRS, CDR2 YFSETQ. The germline V and J ends were trimmed by 4 bases and 3 bases, with 14 bases remaining between them. There are 14 residues in the CDR3. For the CDR3, the DNA is TGCGCCAGCAGCCCCGGTAATGGCGGCTACGAGCAGTACTTC. Translation gives CASSPGNGGYEQYF.

V and J are TRBV4-3 and TRBJ2-7; D might be TRBD1 (5 bases). Trimming took off 1 base at V and 3 bases at J, with 10 bases between the two ends. This CDR3 region has 14 residues. The V gene's germline CDR1 is LGHNA and CDR2 YSLEER. CDR3 region: CASSQGEDSYEQYF. The CDR3 DNA reads TGCGCCAGCAGCCAAGGCGAAGACAGCTACGAGCAGTACTTC.

This clone was picked up one time. The J gene is TRBJ1-1, the V gene TRBV7-6, with 7 bases matching TRBD1. CDR3 length: 14 amino acids. Germline CDR1 and CDR2: SGHVS and FNYEAQ. Germline trimming cut 2 bases from V and 7 bases from J; bases unmatched to any gene: 7. CDR3 sequence reads: CASSLLKGADEAFF. In nucleotides, the CDR3 is TGTGCCAGCAGCTTATTAAAGGGGGCCGATGAAGCTTTCTTT. The complete variable domain, with remaining parts taken from reference TRBV7-6 and TRBJ1-1, reads GAGVSQSPRYKVTKRGQDVALRCDPISGHVSLYWYRQALGQGPEFLTYFNYEAQQDKSGLPNDRFSAERPEGSISTLTIQRTEQRDSAMYRCASSLLKGADEAFFGQGTRLTVV.

This clone was seen a handful of times. The V gene is TRBV7-6, the J gene TRBJ1-3; tentatively, D is TRBD1 (5 bases). CDR3 length equals 15 residues. Germline V lookup: CDR1 SGHVS, CDR2 FNYEAQ. With 2 bases removed from V and 2 bases from J, the gap between germline ends came to 10 bases. Written as DNA, the CDR3 is TGTGCCAGCAGCTTATCCAGGGCTGCTGGAAACACCATATATTTT. Protein: CASSLSRAAGNTIYF.

The chain carries TRBV11-3 and TRBJ1-2; D might be TRBD1 (6 bases). The germline V gene encodes CDR1 SGHNT and CDR2 YENEEA. The CDR3 has 15 amino acids. Trimming took off 1 base at V and 4 bases at J, with 13 bases between the two ends. The CDR3 sequence is CASSLAPGQSYGYTF. DNA of the CDR3: TGTGCCAGCAGCTTAGCACCGGGACAAAGCTATGGCTACACCTTC.

J is TRBJ2-5 and V is TRBV7-3; 9 bases are a match to TRBD1. Looked up from germline, CDR1 is SGHTA and CDR2 is FQGTGA. CDR3 length: 15 residues. V lost 8 bases and J lost 1; bases outside the gene matches: 8. The CDR3 here is CASGKQGAPQETQYF. The CDR3 nucleotides read TGTGCCAGCGGCAAACAGGGGGCTCCCCAAGAGACCCAGTACTTC.

The CDR3 sequence is CASSLGGSGGVVNEQFF. The CDR3 region has the DNA TGTGCCAGCAGCTTAGGGGGTAGCGGGGGGGTCGTTAATGAGCAGTTCTTC. This chain joins TRBV7-2 and TRBJ2-1; 11 bases line up with TRBD2. Trimming at V came to 1 base and at J to 7 bases, leaving 9 bases not matched to a gene. Germline V gives CDR1 SGHTA, CDR2 FQGNSA. The CDR3 covers 17 residues.

This chain uses TRBV6-1 with TRBJ1-2; TRBD1 agrees at 8 bases. J lost 6 bases, V lost 6 bases, and 12 bases had no gene match. There are 15 residues in the CDR3. The germline V gene encodes CDR1 MNHNS and CDR2 SASEGT. The CDR3 sequence: CASRDDNRGSDGYTF. The CDR3 nucleotides read TGTGCCAGCAGGGACGATAACAGGGGGTCGGATGGCTACACCTTC.

The rearrangement joins TRBV7-2 to TRBJ2-7; D call uncertain. Germline assignment: CDR1 SGHTA and CDR2 FQGNSA. This CDR3 region has 14 residues. Between the trimmed V and J ends, which lost 0 bases and 2 bases, there was a span of 8 bases. The CDR3 spells CASSLAASAYEQYF. The CDR3 DNA reads TGTGCCAGCAGCTTAGCCGCCAGTGCCTACGAGCAGTACTTC.

This clone came up once. This chain uses TRBV7-2 with TRBJ2-3; 8 nucleotides align to TRBD1. The trim removed 3 bases at V and 9 bases at J, leaving 8 bases unmatched. This CDR3 comprises 14 residues. The germline V gene has CDR1 SGHTA and CDR2 FQGNSA. The CDR3 here is CASSFNRGTGTQYF. The CDR3 region has the DNA TGTGCCAGCAGCTTTAACAGGGGGACTGGCACGCAGTATTTT.

The gene calls are TRBV18 and TRBJ2-7; maybe TRBD2 (5 bases). The CDR3 covers 14 residues. Germline CDR1 KGHSH, CDR2 LQKENI. The ends were cut back, 2 bases at V and 3 bases at J, with 11 bases in the middle. The CDR3 protein is CASSPDGVVYEQYF. The CDR3 DNA is TGTGCCAGCTCACCAGACGGGGTAGTCTACGAGCAGTACTTC.

The V call is TRBV4-3, the J call TRBJ1-2, with 10 bases that match TRBD1. V lost 4 bases, J lost 7 bases, and 9 bases stayed unmatched. CDR1 LGHNA and CDR2 YSLEER come from the germline V gene. The CDR3 is 15 residues long. The CDR3 protein is CASSPGQGSASGYTF. DNA for the CDR3: TGCGCCAGCAGCCCGGGACAGGGGTCGGCGAGTGGCTACACCTTC.

A remark on this clone: At one end the junction does not follow the germline gene, possibly because of a read error. CDR3 in amino acids: CASTLGPYAEQYF. CDR3 DNA: TGTGCCAGCACTTTAGGCCCATATGCCGAGCAGTACTTC. The chain links TRBV27 to TRBJ2-7; no definite D call. Germline V gene lookup returns CDR1 MNHEY and CDR2 SMNVEV (reference sequence). This CDR3 region has 13 residues.

J is TRBJ2-3 and V is TRBV2; 12 nucleotides match TRBD1. The CDR3 is made up of 13 amino acids. V trimming: 8 bases; J trimming: 4 bases; junction bases outside the gene matches: 1. Germline CDR1 is SNHLY and CDR2 is FYNNEI. CDR3 DNA: TGTGCCAGCGGGACAGGGGGCGCAGATACGCAGTATTTT. As protein: CASGTGGADTQYF.

V and J are TRBV9 and TRBJ2-7; D perhaps matches TRBD1 (5 bases). Per germline, CDR1 SGDLS and CDR2 YYNGEE. The CDR3 contains 15 residues. Trimming took off 1 base at V and 3 bases at J, with 14 bases between the two ends. The DNA of the CDR3 is TGTGCCAGCAGCGTAAGTGCAGGGAAGATCTACGAGCAGTACTTC. This translates into CASSVSAGKIYEQYF.

The rearrangement joins TRBV27 to TRBJ2-7; D gene ambiguous. The CDR3 is 13 residues long. V was pared by 2 bases and J by 3 bases, with 8 bases between. Germline V gene lookup returns CDR1 MNHEY and CDR2 SMNVEV (reference sequence). CDR3 amino acids: CASSLNRGYEQYF. The DNA for the CDR3 is TGTGCCAGCAGTTTAAACCGCGGCTACGAGCAGTACTTC.

The chain uses TRBV7-2 and TRBJ1-5, with no clear D. The V end lost 5 bases, the J end lost 3 bases, and 11 bases lay between the germline ends. The CDR3 is 14 residues long. The germline V gene has CDR1 SGHTA and CDR2 FQGNSA. The DNA for the CDR3 is TGTGCCAGCAGCGCCAGAGGGTACAATCAGCCCCAGCATTTT. This sequence encodes CASSARGYNQPQHF.